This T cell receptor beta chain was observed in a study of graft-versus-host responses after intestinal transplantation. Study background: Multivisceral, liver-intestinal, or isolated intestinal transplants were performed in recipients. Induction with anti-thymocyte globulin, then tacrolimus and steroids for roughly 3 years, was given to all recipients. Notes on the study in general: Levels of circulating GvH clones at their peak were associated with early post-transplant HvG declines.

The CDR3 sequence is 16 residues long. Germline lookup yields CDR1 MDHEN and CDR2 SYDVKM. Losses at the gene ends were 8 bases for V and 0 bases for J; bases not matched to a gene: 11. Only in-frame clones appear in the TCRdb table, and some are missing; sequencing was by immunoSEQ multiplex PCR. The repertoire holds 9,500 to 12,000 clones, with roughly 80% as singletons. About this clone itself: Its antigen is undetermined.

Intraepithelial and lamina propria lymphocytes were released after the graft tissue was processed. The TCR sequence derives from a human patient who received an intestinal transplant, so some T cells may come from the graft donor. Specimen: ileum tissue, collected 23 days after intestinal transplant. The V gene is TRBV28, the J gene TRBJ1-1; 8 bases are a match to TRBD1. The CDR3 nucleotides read TGTGCCAGCTATGGGACAGGAAATTGGGTGAACACTGAAGCTTTCTTT. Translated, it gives CASYGTGNWVNTEAFF.